These 20 T cell receptor beta chains came from one sample sequenced in a study of T cell changes during pregnancy in multiple sclerosis. Sequencing used immunoSEQ multiplex PCR; TCRdb keeps in-frame clones, though not all of them. The top ten hold 4% to 5.5% of the sample, which has tens of thousands of clones, roughly 90% seen once. This specimen consisted of peripheral blood, obtained in the second trimester of pregnancy. These receptor sequences come from a female donor in good health, enrolled as a control in a pregnancy study.

This clone came up once. The V call is TRBV5-5, the J call TRBJ1-3; D is perhaps TRBD1 (5 bases). Germline CDR1 and CDR2: SGHKS and YYEKEE (reference sequence). The CDR3 spans 16 residues. V dropped 6 bases and J dropped 3 bases, with 19 bases sitting between them. The CDR3 DNA is TGTGCCAGCATCGGTCAGGGCCTTATGAATGGAAACACCATATATTTT. Translated, it gives CASIGQGLMNGNTIYF. The full variable domain, in which reference TRBV5-5 and TRBJ1-3 provide the parts outside the CDR3, is DAGVTQSPTHLIKTRGQQVTLRCSPISGHKSVSWYQQVLGQGPQFIFQYYEKEERGRGNFPDRFSARQFPNYSSELNVNALLLGDSALYLCASIGQGLMNGNTIYFGEGSWLTVV.

The V call is TRBV7-6, the J call TRBJ1-1; the D gene is possibly TRBD1 (6 bases). In germline, CDR1 is SGHVS, CDR2 FNYEAQ. With 5 bases removed from V and 7 bases from J, the gap between germline ends came to 17 bases. The length of the CDR3 is 14 residues. As DNA, the CDR3 is TGTGCCAGCAGCCCGGGTGGGGGGGCACTTGAAGCTTTCTTT. Its protein product is CASSPGGGALEAFF.

V gene TRBV2 combines with J gene TRBJ1-1, with D possibly TRBD1 on 5 matching bases. Trimming stripped 2 bases from V and 1 base from J, with 8 bases between. The CDR3 extends over 14 amino acids. CDR1 is SNHLY, CDR2 FYNNEI, per germline. CDR3 loop: CASSERGKNTEAFF. The CDR3 nucleotides are TGTGCCAGCAGTGAAAGGGGTAAGAACACTGAAGCTTTCTTT.

The DNA for the CDR3 is TGTGCCAGCAGCCCGACGGGATTCAATCAGCCCCAGCATTTT. Protein: CASSPTGFNQPQHF. The chain links TRBV14 to TRBJ1-5; D is ambiguous. The ends were cut back, 4 bases at V and 3 bases at J, with 10 bases in the middle. The CDR3 is 14 amino acids. The germline CDR1 and CDR2 sequences are SGHDN and FVKESK.

The rearrangement uses TRBV2 and TRBJ1-4; weak D call: TRBD1 (5 bases). From germline, CDR1 is SNHLY and CDR2 FYNNEI. Trimming removed 7 bases from V and 8 bases from J, with 11 bases in between. This CDR3 is 12 amino acids long. Written as DNA, the CDR3 is TGTGCCAGCACCAGGGTTGGCGAAAAACTGTTTTTT. As protein: CASTRVGEKLFF.

CDR3 DNA: TGTGCCAGCAGCGTACAGGGGTCCACCGGGGAGCTGTTTTTT. Translation gives CASSVQGSTGELFF. V and J are TRBV9 and TRBJ2-2; maybe TRBD1 (6 bases). The CDR3 runs 14 residues. The V end was cut by 1 base, the J end by 4 bases, with 8 bases between. Germline V gene sequence: CDR1 SGDLS, CDR2 YYNGEE.

This chain links TRBV11-2 with TRBJ2-7; 9 nucleotides align to TRBD1. Germline CDR1 SGHAT, CDR2 FQNNGV. The V segment lost 5 bases and the J segment 4 bases; nucleotides outside the gene matches: 9. The CDR3 spans 15 residues. The chain's CDR3 is CASSGLQGARYEQYF. For the CDR3, the DNA is TGTGCCAGCAGCGGACTACAGGGGGCGAGGTACGAGCAGTACTTC.

The chain has TRBV5-1 and TRBJ1-6; D ambiguous. V dropped 0 bases and J dropped 8 bases, with 15 bases sitting between them. The CDR3 extends over 16 amino acids. The V gene's germline CDR1 is SGHRS and CDR2 YFSETQ. CDR3 bases: TGCGCCAGCAGCTTGGTCACCCATTCCGGGGATTCACCCCTCCACTTT. This translates into CASSLVTHSGDSPLHF.

The chain combines TRBV10-3 with TRBJ2-7, with TRBD1 matching over 9 bases. From germline, CDR1 is ENHRY and CDR2 SYGVKD. The CDR3 has 14 amino acids. V lost 6 bases, J lost 3 bases, and 6 bases stayed unmatched. For the CDR3, the DNA is TGTGCCATCAGCGACAGGGGGTCTTTCTACGAGCAGTACTTC. Its translation is CAISDRGSFYEQYF.

This chain connects TRBV29-1 to TRBJ2-5; possible D gene TRBD1, 6 bases. Trimming took off 6 bases at V and 5 bases at J, with 13 bases between the two ends. Germline CDR1 SQVTM, CDR2 ANQGSEA. CDR3 length: 12 amino acids. CDR3 DNA: TGCAGCGTGGTACAGGGCGCGGAGACCCAGTACTTC. This codes for CSVVQGAETQYF.

The chain is built from TRBV6-4 and TRBJ2-3; TRBD1 agrees at 8 bases. Losses at the gene ends were 0 bases for V and 4 bases for J; bases not matched to a gene: 0. The CDR3 sequence is 14 residues long. Germline V CDR1 and CDR2: MRHNA, SNTAGT. The CDR3: CASSDSTGADTQYF. The DNA for the CDR3 is TGTGCCAGCAGTGACTCGACAGGGGCAGATACGCAGTATTTT.

The gene calls are TRBV7-9 and TRBJ2-3; TRBD2 agrees at 9 bases. The CDR3 is 18 residues long. Germline CDR1 reads SEHNR; CDR2 reads FQNEAQ (reference sequence). J was trimmed by 2 bases and V by 5 bases; bases with no gene match: 14. CDR3 in amino acids: CASSPRRLAGNVTDTQYF. The CDR3 coding sequence is TGTGCCAGCAGCCCCCGCCGTCTAGCGGGAAACGTCACAGATACGCAGTATTTT.

In DNA, the CDR3 is TGTGCCAGCAGTTTCTTGGACAGGAATAATTCACCCCTCCACTTT. Translation gives CASSFLDRNNSPLHF. The V call is TRBV27, the J call TRBJ1-6; 7 positions match TRBD1. Germline loops: CDR1 MNHEY, CDR2 SMNVEV (reference sequence). The CDR3 covers 15 residues. Trimming at V came to 3 bases and at J to 5 bases, leaving 4 bases not matched to a gene.

This clone was recorded a few times. The V call is TRBV4-2, the J call TRBJ2-7; possible D gene TRBD2, 5 bases. Trimming left V 0 bases short and J 0 bases short, with 9 bases between. The length of the CDR3 is 15 residues. CDR1 and CDR2 from the germline V gene are LGHNA and YNFKEQ. DNA of the CDR3: TGTGCCAGCAGCCAAGATTACCGGGGCTCCTACGAGCAGTACTTC. Encoded protein: CASSQDYRGSYEQYF.

V gene TRBV5-1 combines with J gene TRBJ2-5, with TRBD2 matching 8 bases. Germline CDR1 is SGHRS and CDR2 is YFSETQ. Losses at the gene ends were 1 base for V and 5 bases for J; bases not matched to a gene: 7. The CDR3 runs 15 residues. The CDR3 DNA is TGCGCCAGCAGCTTGACCGGACTAGCTCAGGAGACCCAGTACTTC. The encoded protein is CASSLTGLAQETQYF.

The V gene is TRBV6-1, the J gene TRBJ1-1; tentative D call: TRBD1 (6 bases). The CDR3 runs to 13 residues. Germline V gives CDR1 MNHNS, CDR2 SASEGT. V lost 6 bases to trimming and J lost 7 bases, with 15 bases between them. This chain's CDR3 is CASSPRQDFEAFF. The CDR3 coding sequence is TGTGCCAGCAGCCCTAGACAGGACTTTGAAGCTTTCTTT.

The rearrangement uses TRBV2 and TRBJ2-3, with a tentative D call TRBD1 (5 bases). Trimming shortened V by 6 bases and J by 2 bases, and 24 bases separated the two germline ends. Germline CDR1 is SNHLY and CDR2 is FYNNEI. The CDR3 is 18 amino acids. This CDR3 is CASSSTRYRAGSTDTQYF. CDR3 nucleotide sequence: TGTGCCAGCAGCTCCACCCGGTACCGGGCAGGGTCCACAGATACGCAGTATTTT.

The chain recombines TRBV6-6 with TRBJ2-5; D not resolved. CDR1 is MNHNY, CDR2 SVGAGI, per germline (reference sequence). The CDR3 totals 12 residues. V was clipped by 2 bases and J by 5 bases, with 6 bases between them. The CDR3 sequence is CASSYLMETQYF. The CDR3 bases are TGTGCCAGCAGTTACCTAATGGAGACCCAGTACTTC.

The chain carries TRBV28 and TRBJ2-7; tentatively, D is TRBD2 (6 bases). The CDR3 totals 13 residues. Germline values: CDR1 MDHEN, CDR2 SYDVKM. Trimming took 7 bases from V and 3 from J, leaving 13 bases between them. The CDR3 DNA is TGTGCCAGCACCATCGACGGGGGCTACGAGCAGTACTTC. Translating gives CASTIDGGYEQYF.

This chain connects TRBV18 to TRBJ1-2; 12 bases align to TRBD1. The CDR3 is 17 residues long. Per the germline V gene, CDR1 is KGHSH and CDR2 is LQKENI. The J segment lost 0 bases and the V segment lost 3 bases, leaving 5 bases of the junction unmatched. CDR3 residues: CASSPGTGGSANYGYTF. Here the CDR3 DNA reads TGTGCCAGCTCACCCGGGACAGGGGGCTCTGCTAACTATGGCTACACCTTC.